Shown below are 24 T cell receptor beta chains from a single sample sequenced in a study of T cell changes during pregnancy in multiple sclerosis. The method was immunoSEQ multiplex PCR; TCRdb's version includes in-frame clones alone and lacks a portion of them. Altogether roughly 32,000 clones are present, 80% to 90% being singletons, with the ten largest covering 3% to 4%. The specimen was CD8+ T cells from peripheral blood mononuclear cells, collected in the third trimester of pregnancy. The receptors were gathered from a female donor with multiple sclerosis, enrolled in a pregnancy study.

The chain carries TRBV9 and TRBJ2-5; 10 nucleotides align to TRBD2. Looked up from germline, CDR1 is SGDLS and CDR2 is YYNGEE. Losses at the gene ends were 3 bases for V and 5 bases for J; bases not matched to a gene: 7. The CDR3 consists of 15 residues. The CDR3 region is CASSGTSGVDETQYF. The CDR3 nucleotides are TGTGCCAGCAGCGGGACTAGCGGTGTTGATGAGACCCAGTACTTC.

J is TRBJ2-5 and V is TRBV7-2, with 9 bases that match TRBD2. The CDR3 is 15 amino acids. Germline V lookup: CDR1 SGHTA, CDR2 FQGNSA. J was trimmed by 1 base and V by 3 bases; bases with no gene match: 3. Here the CDR3 reads CASSLSGGPQETQYF. DNA of the CDR3: TGTGCCAGCAGCTTGAGCGGGGGGCCCCAAGAGACCCAGTACTTC.

The chain employs TRBV6-6 and TRBJ1-1, with TRBD1 as a possible D gene (6 bases). Trimming cost V 3 bases and J 5 bases, with 13 bases left between them. CDR1 and CDR2 (germline): MNHNY, SVGAGI (reference sequence). The CDR3 runs 14 residues. CDR3: CASSYTGRQTEAFF. CDR3 DNA sequence: TGTGCCAGCAGTTATACAGGGCGACAAACTGAAGCTTTCTTT.

The chain joins TRBV6-6 to TRBJ2-7, with TRBD2 identical over 9 bases. The CDR3 sequence is 15 residues long. The V gene end was trimmed by 4 bases and the J gene end by 3 bases; junction bases not matched to a gene: 7. CDR1 and CDR2 from the germline V gene are MNHNY and SVGAGI (reference sequence). Here the CDR3 DNA reads TGTGCCAGCAGTTTCCTAGCGGGGACATTCTACGAGCAGTACTTC. Encoded protein: CASSFLAGTFYEQYF.

This rearrangement joins TRBV18 to TRBJ1-2; 7 bases line up with TRBD1. CDR1 is KGHSH and CDR2 is LQKENI in the germline V gene. V was pared by 2 bases and J by 0 bases, with 9 bases of the junction left unmatched. The CDR3 is 17 residues long. The CDR3 loop reads CASSPVRDSWSNYGYTF. The CDR3 DNA follows: TGTGCCAGCTCACCAGTTCGGGACAGCTGGTCTAACTATGGCTACACCTTC.

This chain joins TRBV7-8 and TRBJ1-4; TRBD1 is a possible D gene (5 bases). The CDR3 consists of 15 residues. From germline, CDR1 is SGHVS and CDR2 FQNEAQ. The ends were cut back, 1 base at V and 6 bases at J, with 12 bases in the middle. CDR3 loop: CASSLEAGLDEKLFF. DNA of the CDR3: TGTGCCAGCAGCTTAGAGGCAGGGTTGGATGAAAAACTGTTTTTT.

The chain is built from TRBV7-6 and TRBJ2-3; D perhaps matches TRBD2 (5 bases). V lost 2 bases, J lost 3 bases, and 21 bases lay in between. The CDR3 is 18 amino acids. Germline lookup yields CDR1 SGHVS and CDR2 FNYEAQ. CDR3 amino acids: CASSLLVEGMRGTDTQYF. CDR3 nucleotide sequence: TGTGCCAGCAGCTTATTGGTAGAGGGAATGCGAGGGACAGATACGCAGTATTTT.

The CDR3 DNA is TGTGCCAGTAGTATAGGGGCAAACGAGCAGTACTTC. Encoded protein: CASSIGANEQYF. V usage is TRBV19 and J usage is TRBJ2-7; D remains unclear. V was pared by 1 base and J by 5 bases, with 6 bases between. This CDR3 comprises 12 residues. The germline gives CDR1 LNHDA, CDR2 SQIVND (reference sequence). Drawing the rest from reference TRBV19 and TRBJ2-7, the complete variable domain is DGGITQSPKYLFRKEGQNVTLSCEQNLNHDAMYWYRQDPGQGLRLIYYSQIVNDFQKGDIAEGYSVSREKKESFPLTVTSAQKNPTAFYLCASSIGANEQYFGPGTRLTVT.

This clone turned up a few times. The V call is TRBV6-4, the J call TRBJ1-6; 8 nucleotides agree with TRBD1. The J segment lost 6 bases and the V segment lost 5 bases, leaving 3 bases of the junction unmatched. CDR1 and CDR2 (germline): MRHNA, SNTAGT. The CDR3 contains 14 residues. In DNA form, the CDR3 reads TGTGCCAGCAGTTCCGGACAGGGTAATTCACCCCTCCACTTT. This encodes CASSSGQGNSPLHF.

The chain links TRBV19 to TRBJ2-7; TRBD2 aligns across 8 bases. This CDR3 has 14 residues. V lost 6 bases and J lost 2; bases outside the gene matches: 6. Germline-derived CDR1 and CDR2 are LNHDA and SQIVND (reference sequence). CDR3 bases: TGTGCCAGTAGCCCACGGGGGGGACCCTACGAGCAGTACTTC. This codes for CASSPRGGPYEQYF.

This chain uses TRBV6-1 with TRBJ2-7, with D possibly TRBD1 on 5 matching bases. Trimming left V 0 bases short and J 6 bases short, with 12 bases between. Germline V gives CDR1 MNHNS, CDR2 SASEGT. The CDR3 totals 14 residues. In nucleotides, the CDR3 is TGTGCCAGCAGTGAAGCCTGGGGCGGCGGCGAGCAGTACTTC. Its protein is CASSEAWGGGEQYF.

V is TRBV7-6 and J is TRBJ1-1; D unresolved. V lost 0 bases, J lost 5 bases, and 4 bases lay in between. Germline CDR1 is SGHVS and CDR2 is FNYEAQ. The CDR3 covers 12 residues. CDR3 DNA sequence: TGTGCCAGCAGCTTAGCGAGTACTGAAGCTTTCTTT. Protein sequence: CASSLASTEAFF.

This clone was picked up many times. The gene calls are TRBV6-1 and TRBJ1-5; 8 bases match TRBD1. Trimming removed 6 bases from V and 4 bases from J; junction bases left unmatched: 5. This CDR3 comprises 14 residues. Looked up from germline, CDR1 is MNHNS and CDR2 is SASEGT. DNA of the CDR3: TGTGCCAGCAGCCCGACAGGGGAGAATCAGCCCCAGCATTTT. Its translation is CASSPTGENQPQHF.

This chain uses TRBV25-1 with TRBJ2-5; 7 nucleotides line up with TRBD2. The CDR3 loop spans 14 amino acids. Losses at the gene ends were 4 bases for V and 2 bases for J; bases not matched to a gene: 4. In germline, CDR1 is MGHDK, CDR2 SYGVNS. CDR3 amino acids: CASSGGGGQETQYF. CDR3 DNA: TGTGCCAGCAGTGGGGGGGGTGGACAAGAGACCCAGTACTTC.

The rearrangement uses TRBV9 and TRBJ2-3; D perhaps matches TRBD2 (6 bases). Germline CDR1 and CDR2: SGDLS and YYNGEE. V shed 4 bases and J shed 0 bases, with 12 bases lying between them. CDR3 length: 15 residues. CDR3 sequence: CASSLAGTSTDTQYF. In DNA, the CDR3 is TGTGCCAGCAGCCTCGCGGGGACTAGCACAGATACGCAGTATTTT.

The gene calls are TRBV29-1 and TRBJ2-7; 10 bases line up with TRBD1. Germline CDR1 reads SQVTM; CDR2 reads ANQGSEA. The V and J ends lost 4 bases and 3 bases, in that order; junction bases with no gene match: 3. The CDR3 spans 13 residues. CDR3 residues: CSVAWDRGYEQYF. DNA for the CDR3: TGCAGCGTTGCCTGGGACAGGGGCTACGAGCAGTACTTC.

The sample holds a few counts of this clone. This chain joins TRBV4-3 and TRBJ2-6; D perhaps matches TRBD2 (5 bases). The CDR3 loop spans 16 amino acids. Germline values: CDR1 LGHNA, CDR2 YSLEER. The V end lost 0 bases, the J end lost 0 bases, and 6 bases lay between the germline ends. CDR3 protein: CASSQEGSSGANVLTF. CDR3 DNA: TGCGCCAGCAGCCAAGAGGGGAGCTCTGGGGCCAACGTCCTGACTTTC.

V and J are TRBV27 and TRBJ2-7; TRBD2 is a possible D gene (6 bases). V dropped 7 bases and J dropped 0 bases, with 13 bases sitting between them. The CDR3 is 14 residues long. Germline CDR1 and CDR2: MNHEY and SMNVEV (reference sequence). The CDR3 DNA reads TGTGCCAGCACGCCCGGACTACCCTCCTACGAGCAGTACTTC. Translating it yields CASTPGLPSYEQYF.

The chain couples TRBV15 to TRBJ1-1; D is perhaps TRBD1 (5 bases). Germline V gene data show CDR1 as LNHNV and CDR2 as YYDKDF (reference sequence). This CDR3 has 15 residues. Between the trimmed V and J ends, which lost 0 bases and 3 bases, there was a span of 11 bases. The CDR3 coding sequence is TGTGCCACCAGCAGAGATGGCAGGGTGGACACTGAAGCTTTCTTT. Translation gives CATSRDGRVDTEAFF.

The rearrangement uses TRBV6-4 and TRBJ1-1; 7 nucleotides align to TRBD1. CDR1 and CDR2 (germline): MRHNA, SNTAGT. This CDR3 spans 14 amino acids. V gave up 6 bases and J gave up 3 bases; unmatched junction bases: 7. CDR3: CASSRDSQYTEAFF. CDR3 coding DNA: TGTGCCAGCAGCCGGGACAGCCAATACACTGAAGCTTTCTTT.

The chain employs TRBV29-1 and TRBJ2-1, with TRBD1 matching over 10 bases. Per the germline V gene, CDR1 is SQVTM and CDR2 is ANQGSEA. The CDR3 consists of 12 residues. The J segment lost 8 bases and the V segment lost 7 bases, leaving 5 bases of the junction unmatched. CDR3 residues: CSAGTGVDEQFF. CDR3 bases: TGCAGCGCCGGGACAGGGGTTGATGAGCAGTTCTTC.

This chain joins TRBV4-3 and TRBJ1-3; 10 bases map to TRBD1. Germline V gene data show CDR1 as LGHNA and CDR2 as YSLEER. CDR3 size: 15 residues. V lost 4 bases to trimming and J lost 2 bases; unmatched junction nucleotides: 2. CDR3 DNA sequence: TGCGCCAGCAGCCCTGGGACAGGGGCTGGAAACACCATATATTTT. It codes for CASSPGTGAGNTIYF.

This chain links TRBV9 with TRBJ1-1, with 11 bases matching TRBD1. V lost 4 bases to trimming and J lost 4 bases; unmatched junction nucleotides: 3. The CDR3 sequence is 14 residues long. Per germline, CDR1 SGDLS and CDR2 YYNGEE. The CDR3 is CASSIGTGGTEAFF. CDR3 DNA sequence: TGTGCCAGCAGCATTGGGACAGGGGGCACTGAAGCTTTCTTT.

The chain has TRBV19 and TRBJ2-7, with 9 bases identical to TRBD2. CDR1 LNHDA and CDR2 SQIVND come from the germline V gene (reference sequence). The CDR3 is 11 residues long. The CDR3 bases are TGTGCAATTAGCGGGGGCCACGAGCAGTACTTC. This codes for CAISGGHEQYF.